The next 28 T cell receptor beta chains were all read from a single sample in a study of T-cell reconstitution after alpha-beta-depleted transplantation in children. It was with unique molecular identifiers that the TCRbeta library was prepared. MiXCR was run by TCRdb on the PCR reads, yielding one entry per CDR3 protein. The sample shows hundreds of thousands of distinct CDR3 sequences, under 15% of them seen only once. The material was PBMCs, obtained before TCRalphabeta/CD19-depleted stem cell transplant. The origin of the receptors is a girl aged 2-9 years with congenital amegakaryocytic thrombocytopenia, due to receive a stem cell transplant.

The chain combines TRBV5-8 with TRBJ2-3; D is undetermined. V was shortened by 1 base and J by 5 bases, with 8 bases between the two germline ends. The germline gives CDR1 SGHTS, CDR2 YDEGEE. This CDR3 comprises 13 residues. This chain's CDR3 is CASSLFGKDTQYF. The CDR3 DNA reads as TGTGCCAGCAGCTTGTTTGGCAAAGATACGCAGTATTTT.

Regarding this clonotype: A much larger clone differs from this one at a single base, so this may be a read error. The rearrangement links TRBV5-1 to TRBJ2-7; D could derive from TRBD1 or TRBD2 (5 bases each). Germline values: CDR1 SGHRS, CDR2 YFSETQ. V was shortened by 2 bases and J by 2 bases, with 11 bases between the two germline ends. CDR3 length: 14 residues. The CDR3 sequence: CASSFSQGAYEQYF. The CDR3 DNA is TGCGCCAGCAGCTTTAGTCAGGGAGCCTACGAGCAGTACTTC.

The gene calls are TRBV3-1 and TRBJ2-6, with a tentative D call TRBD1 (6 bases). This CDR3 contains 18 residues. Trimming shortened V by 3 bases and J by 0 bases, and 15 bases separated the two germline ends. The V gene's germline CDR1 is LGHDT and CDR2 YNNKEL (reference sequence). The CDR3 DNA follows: TGTGCCAGCAGCCACTTGGACAGACCTTACTCTGGGGCCAACGTCCTGACTTTC. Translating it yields CASSHLDRPYSGANVLTF.

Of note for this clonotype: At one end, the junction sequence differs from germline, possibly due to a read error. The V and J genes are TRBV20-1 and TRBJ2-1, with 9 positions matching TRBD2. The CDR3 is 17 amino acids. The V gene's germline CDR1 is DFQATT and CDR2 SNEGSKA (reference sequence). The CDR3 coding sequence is TGCTGTGCTAGAGTGGTTACCGCGGGAGGGTGGGACAATGAGCAGTTCTTC. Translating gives CCARVVTAGGWDNEQFF.

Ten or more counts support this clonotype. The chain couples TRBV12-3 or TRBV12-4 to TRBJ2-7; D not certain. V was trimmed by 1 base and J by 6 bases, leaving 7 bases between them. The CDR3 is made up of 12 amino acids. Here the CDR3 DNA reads TGTGCCAGCAGTTTAGTTCTAAGCGAGCAGTACTTC. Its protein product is CASSLVLSEQYF.

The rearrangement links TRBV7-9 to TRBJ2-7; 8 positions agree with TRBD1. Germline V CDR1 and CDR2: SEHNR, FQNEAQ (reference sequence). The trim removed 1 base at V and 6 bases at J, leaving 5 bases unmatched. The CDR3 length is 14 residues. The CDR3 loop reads CASSLVGTGGEQYF. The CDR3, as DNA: TGTGCCAGCAGCTTAGTTGGGACAGGAGGCGAGCAGTACTTC.

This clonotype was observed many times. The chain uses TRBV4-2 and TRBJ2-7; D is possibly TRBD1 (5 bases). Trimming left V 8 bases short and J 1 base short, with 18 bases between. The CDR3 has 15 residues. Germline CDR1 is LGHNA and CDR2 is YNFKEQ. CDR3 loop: CASGQRFAKSYEQYF. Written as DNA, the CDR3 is TGTGCCAGCGGACAAAGGTTCGCGAAATCCTACGAGCAGTACTTC.

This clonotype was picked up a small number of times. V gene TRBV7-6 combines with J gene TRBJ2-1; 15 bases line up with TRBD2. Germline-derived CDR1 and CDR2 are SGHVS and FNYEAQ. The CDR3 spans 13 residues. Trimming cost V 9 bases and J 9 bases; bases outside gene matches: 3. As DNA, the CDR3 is TGTGCCAGTGCGGGACTAGCGGGAGGTGAGCAGTTCTTC. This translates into CASAGLAGGEQFF.

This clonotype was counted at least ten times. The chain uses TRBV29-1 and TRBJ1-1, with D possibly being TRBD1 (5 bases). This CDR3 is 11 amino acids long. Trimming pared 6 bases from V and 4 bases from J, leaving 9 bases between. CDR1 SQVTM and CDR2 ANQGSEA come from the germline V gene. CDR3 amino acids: CSVPRGTEAFF. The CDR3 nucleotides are TGCAGCGTCCCTAGGGGCACTGAAGCTTTCTTT. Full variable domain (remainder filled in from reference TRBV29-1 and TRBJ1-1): SAVISQKPSRDICQRGTSLTIQCQVDSQVTMMFWYRQQPGQSLTLIATANQGSEATYESGFVIDKFPISRPNLTFSTLTVSNMSPEDSSIYLCSVPRGTEAFFGQGTRLTVV.

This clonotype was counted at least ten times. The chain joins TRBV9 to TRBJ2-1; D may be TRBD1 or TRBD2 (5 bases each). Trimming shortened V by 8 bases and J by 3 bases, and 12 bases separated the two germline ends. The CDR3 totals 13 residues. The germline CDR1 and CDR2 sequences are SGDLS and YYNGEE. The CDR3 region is CASGTADYNEQFF. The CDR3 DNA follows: TGTGCCAGTGGGACGGCAGACTACAATGAGCAGTTCTTC. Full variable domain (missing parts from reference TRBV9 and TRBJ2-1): DSGVTQTPKHLITATGQRVTLRCSPRSGDLSVYWYQQSLDQGLQFLIQYYNGEERAKGNILERFSAQQFPDLHSELNLSSLELGDSALYFCASGTADYNEQFFGPGTRLTVL.

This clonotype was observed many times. The CDR3 DNA reads as TGTGCCAGCAGTGCTCAGGGGGGAAACACTGAAGCTTTCTTT. Translating it yields CASSAQGGNTEAFF. The chain couples TRBV25-1 to TRBJ1-1, with TRBD1 identical over 7 bases. The trim removed 4 bases at V and 2 bases at J, leaving 4 bases unmatched. The germline CDR1 and CDR2 sequences are MGHDK and SYGVNS. The CDR3 totals 14 residues.

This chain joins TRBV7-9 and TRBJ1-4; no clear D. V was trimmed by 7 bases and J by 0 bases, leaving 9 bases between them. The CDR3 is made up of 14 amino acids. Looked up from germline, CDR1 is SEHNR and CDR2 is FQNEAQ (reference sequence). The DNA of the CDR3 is TGTGCCAGCACCCCATTTGCAACTAATGAAAAACTGTTTTTT. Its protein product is CASTPFATNEKLFF.

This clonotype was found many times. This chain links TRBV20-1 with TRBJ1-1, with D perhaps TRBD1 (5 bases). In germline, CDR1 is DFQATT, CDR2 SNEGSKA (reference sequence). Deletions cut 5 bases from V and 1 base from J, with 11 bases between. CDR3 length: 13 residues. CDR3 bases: TGCAGTGCTTTTGGGGGGAGGAACACTGAAGCTTTCTTT. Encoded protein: CSAFGGRNTEAFF.

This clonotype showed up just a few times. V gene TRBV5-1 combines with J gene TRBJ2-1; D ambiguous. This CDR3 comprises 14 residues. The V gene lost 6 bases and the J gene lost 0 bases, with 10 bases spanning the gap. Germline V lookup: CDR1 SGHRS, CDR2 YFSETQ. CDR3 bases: TGCGCCAGCACCCGGACGAGCTCCTACAATGAGCAGTTCTTC. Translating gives CASTRTSSYNEQFF.

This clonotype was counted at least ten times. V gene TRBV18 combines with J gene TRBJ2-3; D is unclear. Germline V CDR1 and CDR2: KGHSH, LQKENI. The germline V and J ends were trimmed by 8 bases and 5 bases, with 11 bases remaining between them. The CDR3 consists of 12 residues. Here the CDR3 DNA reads TGTGCCAGCAGTCCCCTGGGAGATACGCAGTATTTT. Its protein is CASSPLGDTQYF. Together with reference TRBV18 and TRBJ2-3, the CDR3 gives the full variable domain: NAGVMQNPRHLVRRRGQEARLRCSPMKGHSHVYWYRQLPEEGLKFMVYLQKENIIDESGMPKERFSAEFPKEGPSILRIQQVVRGDSAAYFCASSPLGDTQYFGPGTRLTVL.

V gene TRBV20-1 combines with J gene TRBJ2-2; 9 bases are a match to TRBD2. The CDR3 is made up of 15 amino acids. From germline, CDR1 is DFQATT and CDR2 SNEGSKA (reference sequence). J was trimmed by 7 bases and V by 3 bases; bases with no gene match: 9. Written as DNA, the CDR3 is TGCAGTGCTAGTGGGCGGGAGGGCCCCATCGGGGAGCTGTTTTTT. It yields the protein CSASGREGPIGELFF.

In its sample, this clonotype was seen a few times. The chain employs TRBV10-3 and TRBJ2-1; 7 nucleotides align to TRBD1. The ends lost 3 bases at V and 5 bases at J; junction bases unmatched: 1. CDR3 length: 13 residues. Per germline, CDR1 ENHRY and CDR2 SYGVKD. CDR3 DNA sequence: TGTGCCATCAGTGATCAGGGGGACAATGAGCAGTTCTTC. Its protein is CAISDQGDNEQFF.

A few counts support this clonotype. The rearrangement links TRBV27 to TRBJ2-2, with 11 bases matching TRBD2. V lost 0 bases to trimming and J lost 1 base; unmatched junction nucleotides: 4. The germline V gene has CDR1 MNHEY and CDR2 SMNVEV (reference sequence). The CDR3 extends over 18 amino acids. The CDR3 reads CASSLSSLAGGNTGELFF. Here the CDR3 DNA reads TGTGCCAGCAGTTTATCTAGCCTAGCGGGAGGGAACACCGGGGAGCTGTTTTTT.

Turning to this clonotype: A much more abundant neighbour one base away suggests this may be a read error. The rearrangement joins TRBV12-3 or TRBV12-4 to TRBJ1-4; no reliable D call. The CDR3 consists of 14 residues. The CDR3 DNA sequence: TGTGCCATTCTTCGTGTCTCACTGAGGGAAAAACTGATTTTT. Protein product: CAILRVSLREKLIF.

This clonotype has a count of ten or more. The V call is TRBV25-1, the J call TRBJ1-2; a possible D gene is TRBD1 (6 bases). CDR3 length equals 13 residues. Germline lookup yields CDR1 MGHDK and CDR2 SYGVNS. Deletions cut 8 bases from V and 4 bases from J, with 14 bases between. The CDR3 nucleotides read TGTGCCAGCTCCGTGACAGGCACCTATGGCTACACCTTC. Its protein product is CASSVTGTYGYTF.

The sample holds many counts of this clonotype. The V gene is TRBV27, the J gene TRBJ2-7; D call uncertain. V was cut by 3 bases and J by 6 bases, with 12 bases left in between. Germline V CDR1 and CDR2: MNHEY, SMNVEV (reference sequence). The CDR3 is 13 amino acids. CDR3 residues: CASSFVGPTEQYF. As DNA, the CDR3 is TGTGCCAGCAGTTTCGTAGGGCCAACCGAGCAGTACTTC.

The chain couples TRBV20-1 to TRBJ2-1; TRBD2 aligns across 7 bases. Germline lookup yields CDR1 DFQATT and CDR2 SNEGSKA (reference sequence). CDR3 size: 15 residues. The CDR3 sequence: CSGGSGPRSYNEQFF. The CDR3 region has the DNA TGCAGCGGCGGGAGCGGGCCTCGCTCCTACAATGAGCAGTTCTTC.

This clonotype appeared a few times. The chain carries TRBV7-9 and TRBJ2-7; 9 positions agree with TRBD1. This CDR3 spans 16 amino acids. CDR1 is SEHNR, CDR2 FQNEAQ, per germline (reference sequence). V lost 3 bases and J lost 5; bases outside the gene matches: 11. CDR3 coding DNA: TGTGCCAGCAGCTTGCAACTTGGACAGGGGTACCACGAGCAGTACTTC. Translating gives CASSLQLGQGYHEQYF.

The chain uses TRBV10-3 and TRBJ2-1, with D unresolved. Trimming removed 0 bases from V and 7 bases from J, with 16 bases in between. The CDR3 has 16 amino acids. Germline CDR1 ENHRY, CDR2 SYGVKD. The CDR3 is CAISESLAPPLNEQFF. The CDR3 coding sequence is TGTGCCATCAGTGAGTCGTTGGCTCCCCCCCTAAATGAGCAGTTCTTC.

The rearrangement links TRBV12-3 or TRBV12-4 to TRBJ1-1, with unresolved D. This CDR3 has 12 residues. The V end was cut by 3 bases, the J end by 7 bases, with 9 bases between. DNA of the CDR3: TGTGCCAGCAGTTTTTGGGTCGGTGAAGCTTTCTTT. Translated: CASSFWVGEAFF.

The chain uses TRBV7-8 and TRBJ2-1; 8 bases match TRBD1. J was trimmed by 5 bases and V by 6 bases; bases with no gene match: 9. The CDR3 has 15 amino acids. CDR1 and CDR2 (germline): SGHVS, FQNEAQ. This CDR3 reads CASRGWTGTHNEQFF. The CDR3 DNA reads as TGTGCCAGCAGGGGGTGGACAGGGACTCACAATGAGCAGTTCTTC.

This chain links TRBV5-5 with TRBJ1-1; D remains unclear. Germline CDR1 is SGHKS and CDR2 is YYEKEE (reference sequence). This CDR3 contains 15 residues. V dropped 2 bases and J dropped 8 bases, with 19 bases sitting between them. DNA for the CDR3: TGTGCCAGCAGCTTAAGAGGCAGGTCTGTGGCGGAAGCTTTCTTT. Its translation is CASSLRGRSVAEAFF. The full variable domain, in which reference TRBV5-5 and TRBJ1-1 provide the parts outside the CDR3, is DAGVTQSPTHLIKTRGQQVTLRCSPISGHKSVSWYQQVLGQGPQFIFQYYEKEERGRGNFPDRFSARQFPNYSSELNVNALLLGDSALYLCASSLRGRSVAEAFFGQGTRLTVV.

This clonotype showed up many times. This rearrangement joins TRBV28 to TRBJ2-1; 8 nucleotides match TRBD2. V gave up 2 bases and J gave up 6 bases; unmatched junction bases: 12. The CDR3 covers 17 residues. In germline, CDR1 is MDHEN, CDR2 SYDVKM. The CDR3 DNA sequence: TGTGCCAGCAGTTTACAAAGGACGGTCCTAGCGGGCAATGAGCAGTTCTTC. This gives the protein CASSLQRTVLAGNEQFF.